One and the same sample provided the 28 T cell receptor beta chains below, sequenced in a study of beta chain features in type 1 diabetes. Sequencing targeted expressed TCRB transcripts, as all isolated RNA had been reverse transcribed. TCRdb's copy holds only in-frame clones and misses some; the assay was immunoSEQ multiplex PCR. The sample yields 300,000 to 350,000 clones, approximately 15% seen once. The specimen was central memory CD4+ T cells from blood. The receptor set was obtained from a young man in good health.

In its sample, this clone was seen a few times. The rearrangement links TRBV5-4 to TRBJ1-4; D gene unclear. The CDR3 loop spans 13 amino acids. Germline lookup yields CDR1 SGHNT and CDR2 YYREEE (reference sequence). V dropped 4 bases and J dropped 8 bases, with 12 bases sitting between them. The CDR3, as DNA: TGTGCCAGCAGCGACGGACCCAGGGAAAAACTGTTTTTT. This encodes CASSDGPREKLFF.

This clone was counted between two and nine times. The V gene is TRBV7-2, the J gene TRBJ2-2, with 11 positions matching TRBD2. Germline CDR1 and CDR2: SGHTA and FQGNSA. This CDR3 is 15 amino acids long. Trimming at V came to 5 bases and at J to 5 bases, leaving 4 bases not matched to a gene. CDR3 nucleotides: TGTGCCAGCAGCCCACTAGCGGGAGTGACCGGGGAGCTGTTTTTT. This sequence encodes CASSPLAGVTGELFF. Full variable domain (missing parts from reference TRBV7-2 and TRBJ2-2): GAGVSQSPSNKVTEKGKDVELRCDPISGHTALYWYRQSLGQGLEFLIYFQGNSAPDKSGLPSDRFSAERTGGSVSTLTIQRTQQEDSAVYLCASSPLAGVTGELFFGEGSRLTVL.

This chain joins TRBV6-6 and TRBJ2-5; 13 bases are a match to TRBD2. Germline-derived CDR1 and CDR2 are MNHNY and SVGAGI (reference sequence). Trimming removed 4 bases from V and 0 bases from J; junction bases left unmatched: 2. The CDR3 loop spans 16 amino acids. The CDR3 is CASSSGLAGYQETQYF. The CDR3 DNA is TGTGCCAGCAGTTCGGGACTAGCGGGGTACCAAGAGACCCAGTACTTC.

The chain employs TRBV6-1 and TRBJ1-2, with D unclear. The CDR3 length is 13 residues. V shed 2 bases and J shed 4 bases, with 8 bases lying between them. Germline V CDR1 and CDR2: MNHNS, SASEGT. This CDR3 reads CASSERGLYGYTF. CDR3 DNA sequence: TGTGCCAGCAGTGAACGAGGGCTCTATGGCTACACCTTC.

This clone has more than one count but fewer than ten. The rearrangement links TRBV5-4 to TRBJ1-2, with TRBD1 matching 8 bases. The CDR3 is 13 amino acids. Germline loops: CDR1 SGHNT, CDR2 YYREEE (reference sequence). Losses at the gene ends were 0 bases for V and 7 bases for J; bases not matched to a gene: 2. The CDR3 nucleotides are TGTGCCAGCAGCTTGGGGACAGGGTCTGGCTACACCTTC. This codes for CASSLGTGSGYTF.

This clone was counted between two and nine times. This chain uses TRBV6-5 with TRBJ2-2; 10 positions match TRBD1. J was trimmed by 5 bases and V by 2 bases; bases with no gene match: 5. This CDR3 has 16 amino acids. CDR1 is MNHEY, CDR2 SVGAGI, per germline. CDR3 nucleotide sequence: TGTGCCAGCAGTTACGGGACAGGGGTGGGAACCGGGGAGCTGTTTTTT. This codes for CASSYGTGVGTGELFF.

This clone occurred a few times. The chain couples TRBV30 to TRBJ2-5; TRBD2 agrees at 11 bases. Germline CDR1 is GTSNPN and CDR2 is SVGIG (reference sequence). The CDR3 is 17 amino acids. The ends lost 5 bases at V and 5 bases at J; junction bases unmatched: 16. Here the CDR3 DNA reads TGTGCCTGGGGAAAACCTACTAGCGGGAGAGGTCGGGAGACCCAGTACTTC. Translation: CAWGKPTSGRGRETQYF.

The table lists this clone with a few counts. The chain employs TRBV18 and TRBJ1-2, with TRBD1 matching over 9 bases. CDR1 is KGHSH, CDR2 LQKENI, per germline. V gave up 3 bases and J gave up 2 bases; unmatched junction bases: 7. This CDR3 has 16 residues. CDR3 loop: CASSPRTGVMNYGYTF. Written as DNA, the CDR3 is TGTGCCAGCTCACCGAGGACAGGGGTAATGAACTATGGCTACACCTTC.

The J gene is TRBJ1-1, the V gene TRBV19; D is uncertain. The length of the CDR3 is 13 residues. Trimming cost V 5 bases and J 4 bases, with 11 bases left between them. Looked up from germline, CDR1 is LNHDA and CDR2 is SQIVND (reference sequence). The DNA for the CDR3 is TGTGCCAGTAGTTTAGGGTCTGGCACTGAAGCTTTCTTT. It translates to CASSLGSGTEAFF.

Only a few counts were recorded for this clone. This CDR3 is CASTKGGNSPLHF. CDR3 in DNA: TGTGCCAGTACTAAGGGAGGGAATTCACCCCTCCACTTT. V is TRBV25-1 and J is TRBJ1-6; D gene ambiguous. V was cut by 9 bases and J by 7 bases, with 13 bases left in between. Germline loops: CDR1 MGHDK, CDR2 SYGVNS. The CDR3 runs to 13 residues.

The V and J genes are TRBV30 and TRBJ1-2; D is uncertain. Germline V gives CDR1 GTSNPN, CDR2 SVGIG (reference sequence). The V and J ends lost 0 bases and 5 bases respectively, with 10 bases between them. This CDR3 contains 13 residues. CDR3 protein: CAWSVSDQYGYTF. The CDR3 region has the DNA TGTGCCTGGAGTGTATCTGACCAGTATGGCTACACCTTC.

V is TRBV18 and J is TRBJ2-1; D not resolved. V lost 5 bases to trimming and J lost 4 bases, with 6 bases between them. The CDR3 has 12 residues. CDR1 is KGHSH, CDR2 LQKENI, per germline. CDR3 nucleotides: TGTGCCAGCTCATGGGATTACAATGAGCAGTTCTTC. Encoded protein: CASSWDYNEQFF.

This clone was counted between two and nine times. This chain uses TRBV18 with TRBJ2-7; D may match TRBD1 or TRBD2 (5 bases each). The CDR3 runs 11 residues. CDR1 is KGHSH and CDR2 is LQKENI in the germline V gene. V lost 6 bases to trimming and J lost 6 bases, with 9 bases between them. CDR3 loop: CASSPGAEQYF. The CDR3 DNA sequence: TGTGCCAGCTCCCCCGGGGCCGAGCAGTACTTC.

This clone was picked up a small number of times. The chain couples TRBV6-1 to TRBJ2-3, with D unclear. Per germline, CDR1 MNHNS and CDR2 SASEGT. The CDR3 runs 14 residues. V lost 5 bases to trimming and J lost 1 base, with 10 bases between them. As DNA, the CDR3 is TGTGCCAGCAGTCCTCGGTCCCGCACAGATACGCAGTATTTT. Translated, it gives CASSPRSRTDTQYF.

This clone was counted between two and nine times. This CDR3 is CASSLNGRAVDTQYF. CDR3 nucleotides: TGCGCCAGCAGCTTGAACGGGAGGGCCGTAGATACGCAGTATTTT. The chain employs TRBV5-1 and TRBJ2-3; TRBD2 matches at 8 bases. The CDR3 extends over 15 amino acids. Trimming removed 1 base from V and 5 bases from J; junction bases left unmatched: 6. CDR1 and CDR2 from the germline V gene are SGHRS and YFSETQ.

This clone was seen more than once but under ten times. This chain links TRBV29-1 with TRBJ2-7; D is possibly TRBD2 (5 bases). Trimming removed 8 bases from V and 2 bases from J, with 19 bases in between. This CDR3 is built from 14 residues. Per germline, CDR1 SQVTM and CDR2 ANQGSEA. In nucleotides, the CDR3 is TGCAGCCCGGCATGTGGAGGAACGACCTACGAGCAGTACGTC. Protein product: CSPACGGTTYEQYV.

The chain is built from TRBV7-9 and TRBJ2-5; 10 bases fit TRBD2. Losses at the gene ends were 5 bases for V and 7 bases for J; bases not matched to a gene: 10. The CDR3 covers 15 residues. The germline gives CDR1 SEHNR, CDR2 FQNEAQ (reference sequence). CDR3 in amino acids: CASSPSSGGPGTQYF. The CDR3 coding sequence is TGTGCCAGCAGCCCTTCTAGCGGGGGCCCCGGGACCCAGTACTTC.

CDR3 amino acids: CASSAAANTGELFF. Written as DNA, the CDR3 is TGTGCCAGCAGCGCCGCAGCGAACACCGGGGAGCTGTTTTTT. The V gene is TRBV7-2, the J gene TRBJ2-2; no clear D gene. V was cut by 5 bases and J by 0 bases, with 7 bases left in between. The CDR3 loop spans 14 amino acids. Germline CDR1 SGHTA, CDR2 FQGNSA.

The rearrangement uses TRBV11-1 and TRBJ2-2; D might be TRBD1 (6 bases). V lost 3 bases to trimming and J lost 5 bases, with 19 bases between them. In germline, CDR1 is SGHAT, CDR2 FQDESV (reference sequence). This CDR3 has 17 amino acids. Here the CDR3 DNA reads TGTGCCAGCAGCTTCCGGACCGGGACACGGGTGACCGGGGAGCTGTTTTTT. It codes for CASSFRTGTRVTGELFF.

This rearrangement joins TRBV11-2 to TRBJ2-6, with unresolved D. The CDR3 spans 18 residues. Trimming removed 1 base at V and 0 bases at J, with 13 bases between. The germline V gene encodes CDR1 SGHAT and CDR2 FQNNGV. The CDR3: CASSLVHVAASGANVLTF. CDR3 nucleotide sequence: TGTGCCAGCAGCTTAGTTCATGTCGCTGCCTCTGGGGCCAACGTCCTGACTTTC.

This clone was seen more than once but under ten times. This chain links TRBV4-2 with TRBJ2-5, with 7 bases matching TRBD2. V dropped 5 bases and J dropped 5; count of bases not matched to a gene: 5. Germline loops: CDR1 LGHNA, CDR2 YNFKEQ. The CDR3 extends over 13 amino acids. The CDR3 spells CASSSGTTETQYF. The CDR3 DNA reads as TGTGCCAGCAGCTCGGGGACTACGGAGACCCAGTACTTC.

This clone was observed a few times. Here the CDR3 DNA reads TGTGCCAGCAGCTTACGTCCAGGGAAGGGTCGGCGTCCCATAGAGGGGAATGAGCAGTTCTTC. Protein: CASSLRPGKGRRPIEGNEQFF. The chain recombines TRBV7-7 with TRBJ2-1; D may be TRBD1 or TRBD2 (5 bases each). Trimming removed 2 bases at V and 7 bases at J, with 33 bases between. Germline lookup yields CDR1 SSHAT and CDR2 FNYEAQ (reference sequence). This CDR3 has 21 residues.

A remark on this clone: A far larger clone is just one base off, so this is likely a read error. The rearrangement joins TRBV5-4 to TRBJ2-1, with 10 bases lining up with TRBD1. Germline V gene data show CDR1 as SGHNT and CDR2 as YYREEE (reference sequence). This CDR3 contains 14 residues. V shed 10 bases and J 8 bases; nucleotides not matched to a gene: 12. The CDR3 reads CAPDSGTGAHEQFF. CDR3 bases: TGTGCCCCCGACTCCGGGACAGGGGCCCATGAGCAGTTCTTC.

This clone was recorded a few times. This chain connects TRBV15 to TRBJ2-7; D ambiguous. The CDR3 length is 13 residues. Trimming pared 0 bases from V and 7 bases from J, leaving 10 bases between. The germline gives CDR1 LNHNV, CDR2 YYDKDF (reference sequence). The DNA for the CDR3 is TGTGCCACCAGCAGAGATTTCATGAGAGAGCAGTACGTC. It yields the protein CATSRDFMREQYV.

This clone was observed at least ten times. CDR3 bases: TGTGCCAGGATATGTAACGCGACAGGCCTGAACACTGAAGCTTTCTTT. It yields the protein CARICNATGLNTEAFF. This chain connects TRBV2 to TRBJ1-1; D perhaps matches TRBD1 (6 bases). Trimming removed 9 bases from V and 0 bases from J, with 20 bases in between. CDR1 is SNHLY and CDR2 is FYNNEI in the germline V gene. The length of the CDR3 is 16 residues.

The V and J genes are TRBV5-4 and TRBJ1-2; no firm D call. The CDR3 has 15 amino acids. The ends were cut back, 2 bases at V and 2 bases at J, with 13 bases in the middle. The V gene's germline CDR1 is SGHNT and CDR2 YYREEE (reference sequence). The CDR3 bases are TGTGCCAGCAGCTTCTCTGCTCTTCCAAACTATGGCTACACCTTC. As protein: CASSFSALPNYGYTF. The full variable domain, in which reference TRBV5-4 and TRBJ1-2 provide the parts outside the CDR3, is ETGVTQSPTHLIKTRGQQVTLRCSSQSGHNTVSWYQQALGQGPQFIFQYYREEENGRGNFPPRFSGLQFPNYSSELNVNALELDDSALYLCASSFSALPNYGYTFGSGTRLTVV.

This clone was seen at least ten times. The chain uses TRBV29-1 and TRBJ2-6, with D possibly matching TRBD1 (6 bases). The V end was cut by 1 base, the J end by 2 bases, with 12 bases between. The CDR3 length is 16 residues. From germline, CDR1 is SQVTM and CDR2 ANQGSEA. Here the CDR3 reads CSVEGTVSAGANVLTF. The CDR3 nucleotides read TGCAGCGTTGAAGGGACAGTAAGCGCTGGGGCCAACGTCCTGACTTTC.

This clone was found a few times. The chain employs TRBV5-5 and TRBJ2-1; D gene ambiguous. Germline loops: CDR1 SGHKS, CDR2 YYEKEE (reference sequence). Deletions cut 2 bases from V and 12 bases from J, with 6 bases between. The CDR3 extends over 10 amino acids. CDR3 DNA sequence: TGTGCCAGCAGCTTTCCAAGGCAGTTCTTC. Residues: CASSFPRQFF. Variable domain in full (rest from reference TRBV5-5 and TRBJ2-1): DAGVTQSPTHLIKTRGQQVTLRCSPISGHKSVSWYQQVLGQGPQFIFQYYEKEERGRGNFPDRFSARQFPNYSSELNVNALLLGDSALYLCASSFPRQFFGPGTRLTVL.